This T cell receptor (beta chain) derives from a study of T-cell memory formation after mild COVID-19. On the study more broadly: In these data, TCR clusters were largely donor specific. General study results and limits: The finding that pre-infection memory included some responding clones suggested that cross-reactive memory joined. CD4+ contracting clones were found mainly in CM and EM, and CD8+ ones in EMRA.

The 5'RACE method, run with constant-segment primers, produced TCR alpha and TCR beta cDNA libraries (carrying sample barcodes and UMIs). MiXCR was run by TCRdb on the 5' RACE reads, yielding one entry per CDR3 protein. The data show about 470,000 distinct CDR3 sequences, around a quarter seen once. Note on this clonotype: Its cognate antigen is unknown.

This CDR3 contains 16 residues. The J segment lost 2 bases and the V segment lost 1 base, leaving 5 bases of the junction unmatched. Germline-derived CDR1 and CDR2 are SGHKS and YYEKEE (reference sequence). This receptor was identified in an adult woman who had mild COVID-19 (a few samples of this study predate the infection). Cell type and time point are not known. V is TRBV5-5 and J is TRBJ2-7; 11 bases line up with TRBD1. What was sequenced was PBMCs or a T cell subset sorted from them (not recorded which). CDR3 in DNA: TGTGCCAGCAGCTTGTTTGGGACAGGGGGAGCCTACGAGCAGTACTTC. It codes for CASSLFGTGGAYEQYF.